This entry lists 25 T cell receptor beta chains sequenced from one sample in a study of persistence of HIV-infected CD4 T cells. Their cognate antigens are unknown. An overlapping HIV-1 Gag peptide pool stimulated these cells at 0.95 to 1 ug/peptide/mL. CD40L/CD69 double-negative CD45RO-high memory CD4+ T cells were collected. This was the immunoSEQ version 4 assay in survey mode. The table came from immunoSEQ multiplex PCR; TCRdb's copy has only in-frame clones and leaves some out. The sample contains around 30,000 clones, 75% to 85% of which appear only once. This sample comprised CD4+ T cells sorted from PBMCs after approximately 19-hour stimulation, obtained from a patient who received antiretroviral therapy. All receptors come from an adult woman with HIV who was CMV-seropositive.

This sequence joins TRBV2 and TRBJ2-1, with D possibly being TRBD2 (5 bases). The length of the CDR3 is 13 residues. Germline loops: CDR1 SNHLY, CDR2 FYNNEI. The V gene lost 2 bases and the J gene lost 11 bases, with 13 bases spanning the gap. DNA of the CDR3: TGTGCCAGCAGTGAAAGACGGGAAGTGAAGCAGTTCTTC. Translated, it gives CASSERREVKQFF.

The chain is built from TRBV18 and TRBJ2-1, with TRBD1 matching 11 bases. V was pared by 3 bases and J by 6 bases, with 4 bases of the junction left unmatched. CDR1 and CDR2 from the germline V gene are KGHSH and LQKENI. This CDR3 region has 15 residues. DNA of the CDR3: TGTGCCAGCTCACCTTCCGGGACAGGGGGCAATGAGCAGTTCTTC. This gives the protein CASSPSGTGGNEQFF.

The chain links TRBV2 to TRBJ1-1; the D gene is possibly TRBD1 (6 bases). This CDR3 has 13 residues. Germline CDR1 is SNHLY and CDR2 is FYNNEI. V lost 10 bases to trimming and J lost 7 bases, with 19 bases between them. As DNA, the CDR3 is TGTGCCACCACCGAAGAGGGGGAGATTGAAGCTTTCTTT. Amino acid sequence: CATTEEGEIEAFF.

This clone was seen a handful of times. The chain uses TRBV19 and TRBJ1-5; D is ambiguous. The CDR3 spans 14 residues. Deletions cut 4 bases from V and 2 bases from J, with 9 bases between. The germline CDR1 and CDR2 sequences are LNHDA and SQIVND (reference sequence). The CDR3 DNA sequence: TGTGCCAGTAGTAGCCCGTATGGCAATCAGCCCCAGCATTTT. Amino acids: CASSSPYGNQPQHF.

This chain uses TRBV6-6 with TRBJ2-7; 9 bases line up with TRBD2. Germline V lookup: CDR1 MNHNY, CDR2 SVGAGI (reference sequence). With 4 bases clipped from V and 6 bases from J, the junction kept 4 bases outside the gene matches. The CDR3 is made up of 13 amino acids. CDR3 sequence reads: CASSSAGGLEQYF. DNA of the CDR3: TGTGCCAGCAGTTCGGCGGGGGGGCTCGAGCAGTACTTC.

The V gene is TRBV7-3, the J gene TRBJ1-1; D unresolved. This CDR3 comprises 16 residues. CDR1 and CDR2 from the germline V gene are SGHTA and FQGTGA. V lost 5 bases and J 5 bases, leaving 21 bases between the germline ends. The CDR3 DNA is TGTGCCAGCAGCCCCCAACCGCTAAGTCTTCCGACTGAAGCTTTCTTT. It is translated as CASSPQPLSLPTEAFF.

The chain links TRBV3-1 (or the pseudogene TRBV3-2) to TRBJ2-7; 7 nucleotides align to TRBD2. Per germline, CDR1 LGHDT and CDR2 YNNKEL (reference sequence). V was clipped by 6 bases and J by 4 bases; unmatched bases: 6. The CDR3 loop spans 13 amino acids. CDR3 DNA: TGTGCCAGCAGGGGAGGGCCCACATACGAGCAGTACTTC. Protein: CASRGGPTYEQYF.

This chain joins TRBV6-2 or TRBV6-3 and TRBJ2-1; D not certain. Germline-derived CDR1 and CDR2 are MNHEY and SVGEGT. The CDR3 runs 16 residues. The ends were cut back, 0 bases at V and 7 bases at J, with 16 bases in the middle. CDR3 coding DNA: TGTGCCAGCAGTTACTCATGGGCTACCTTAAAAAATGAGCAGTTCTTC. Protein sequence: CASSYSWATLKNEQFF.

CDR3 in amino acids: CAWSLSRETQYF. CDR3 nucleotides: TGTGCCTGGAGTTTAAGTAGGGAGACCCAGTACTTC. The V gene is TRBV30, the J gene TRBJ2-5; D is undetermined. Trimming removed 2 bases at V and 5 bases at J, with 9 bases between. The germline gives CDR1 GTSNPN, CDR2 SVGIG (reference sequence). CDR3 length equals 12 residues.

V and J are TRBV5-4 and TRBJ2-3; TRBD2 matches at 16 bases. Germline assignment: CDR1 SGHNT and CDR2 YYREEE (reference sequence). Trimming at V came to 3 bases and at J to 7 bases, leaving 5 bases not matched to a gene. The CDR3 covers 16 residues. The CDR3 DNA reads as TGTGCCAGCAGCTCCGGGACTAGCGGGGGGGCAAATACGCAGTATTTT. Protein: CASSSGTSGGANTQYF.

The table lists this clone with a few counts. The genes are TRBV5-1 and TRBJ2-6; possibly TRBD1 for D (5 bases). This CDR3 region has 16 residues. Germline CDR1 SGHRS, CDR2 YFSETQ. V was trimmed by 4 bases and J by 0 bases, leaving 11 bases between them. CDR3 DNA: TGCGCCAGCAGCCGACAGTCCGGCTCTGGGGCCAACGTCCTGACTTTC. Translating it yields CASSRQSGSGANVLTF.

A word on this clone: The junction does not match germline at one end; this may be a read error. The chain has TRBV2 and TRBJ1-4; no reliable D call. CDR3 length equals 14 residues. Germline lookup yields CDR1 SNHLY and CDR2 FYNNEI. The CDR3 region is CASREARTNEKLFF. The CDR3 DNA follows: TGTGCCAGCAGGGAAGCACGGACTAATGAAAAACTGTTTTTT. Using reference TRBV2 and TRBJ1-4 for the parts outside the CDR3, the full variable domain is EPEVTQTPSHQVTQMGQEVILRCVPISNHLYFYWYRQILGQKVEFLVSFYNNEISEKSEIFDDQFSVERPDGSNFTLKIRSTKLEDSAMYFCASREARTNEKLFFGSGTQLSVL.

The rearrangement uses TRBV5-6 and TRBJ2-1; 10 bases fit TRBD2. Germline V gene sequence: CDR1 SGHDT, CDR2 YYEEEE. Trimming took 4 bases from V and 1 from J; bases not matched to a gene: 5. The CDR3 spans 16 residues. In nucleotides, the CDR3 is TGTGCCAGCAGCAGGCCGGGACTAGCGTCCTACAATGAGCAGTTCTTC. Translating gives CASSRPGLASYNEQFF.

This clone was counted a few times. The V gene is TRBV28, the J gene TRBJ1-2; TRBD1 matches 12 bases. From germline, CDR1 is MDHEN and CDR2 SYDVKM. V lost 4 bases and J lost 2; bases outside the gene matches: 14. The CDR3 is made up of 19 amino acids. CDR3 in DNA: TGTGCCAGCAGTTCTTCCCCTTCCGGGACAGGGGGCGCAAACTATGGCTACACCTTC. This sequence encodes CASSSSPSGTGGANYGYTF.

The V and J genes are TRBV3-1 (or the pseudogene TRBV3-2) and TRBJ1-1; D is unresolved. V lost 7 bases to trimming and J lost 3 bases, with 12 bases between them. Germline CDR1 and CDR2: LGHDT and YNNKEL (reference sequence). This CDR3 has 13 amino acids. Here the CDR3 reads CASIRSGDTEAFF. Written as DNA, the CDR3 is TGTGCCAGCATCCGAAGCGGGGACACTGAAGCTTTCTTT.

The chain couples TRBV5-6 to TRBJ2-5; 12 nucleotides match TRBD2. Per germline, CDR1 SGHDT and CDR2 YYEEEE. This CDR3 is built from 16 residues. V shed 0 bases and J 7 bases; nucleotides not matched to a gene: 7. The CDR3 spells CASSLELAGGSGTQYF. In DNA, the CDR3 is TGTGCCAGCAGCTTGGAACTAGCGGGGGGTTCGGGGACCCAGTACTTC.

The V gene is TRBV12-3 or TRBV12-4, the J gene TRBJ2-7; D gene unclear. The CDR3 is 12 amino acids. Trimming stripped 6 bases from V and 6 bases from J, with 12 bases between. The CDR3 DNA reads TGTGCCAGCAGCCCAGACATGGGCGAGCAGTACTTC. As protein: CASSPDMGEQYF.

The chain combines TRBV6-2 or TRBV6-3 with TRBJ2-3, with 7 bases lining up with TRBD1. V lost 5 bases and J lost 1; bases outside the gene matches: 6. Germline CDR1 reads MNHEY; CDR2 reads SVGEGT. The length of the CDR3 is 15 residues. For the CDR3, the DNA is TGTGCCAGCAGTCCCCGACAGGGTGGCACAGATACGCAGTATTTT. Translation: CASSPRQGGTDTQYF.

This sequence joins TRBV27 and TRBJ2-3; D gene ambiguous. Germline CDR1 and CDR2: MNHEY and SMNVEV (reference sequence). Trimming removed 2 bases from V and 0 bases from J, with 9 bases in between. The CDR3 is 15 amino acids. The CDR3 sequence is CASSLAASSTDTQYF. The DNA for the CDR3 is TGTGCCAGCAGTTTAGCGGCTTCTAGCACAGATACGCAGTATTTT.

The V gene is TRBV4-1, the J gene TRBJ1-1; tentatively, D is TRBD1 (6 bases). The CDR3 contains 15 residues. Germline V gene lookup returns CDR1 MGHRA and CDR2 YSYEKL. The V end lost 1 base, the J end lost 0 bases, and 9 bases lay between the germline ends. CDR3 residues: CASSQARGLNTEAFF. The CDR3 region has the DNA TGCGCCAGCAGCCAAGCTCGGGGGCTGAACACTGAAGCTTTCTTT.

This clone was detected only a few times. This chain uses TRBV18 with TRBJ1-1; D unclear. CDR3 length: 13 residues. Germline loops: CDR1 KGHSH, CDR2 LQKENI. V gave up 1 base and J gave up 11 bases, with 14 bases separating them. DNA of the CDR3: TGTGCCAGCTCACCACAAAGCGGAGAGAAGGCTTTCTTT. The encoded protein is CASSPQSGEKAFF.

V usage is TRBV11-3 and J usage is TRBJ2-3; TRBD2 agrees at 9 bases. The V segment lost 5 bases and the J segment 1 base; nucleotides outside the gene matches: 7. Germline V lookup: CDR1 SGHNT, CDR2 YENEEA. This CDR3 has 16 amino acids. The CDR3 loop is CASSIRAGGGTDTQYF. The CDR3, as DNA: TGTGCCAGCAGCATCCGAGCGGGGGGTGGCACAGATACGCAGTATTTT.

The genes are TRBV28 and TRBJ2-5; D uncertain. Trimming stripped 5 bases from V and 1 base from J, with 20 bases between. CDR1 and CDR2 (germline): MDHEN, SYDVKM. The CDR3 runs to 17 residues. The CDR3 DNA reads as TGTGCCAGCAGTACGCGCGGCGGAACCCTCATCCAAGAGACCCAGTACTTC. Its protein product is CASSTRGGTLIQETQYF.

V and J are TRBV19 and TRBJ2-4, with TRBD1 matching 7 bases. This CDR3 is 15 amino acids long. Germline CDR1 reads LNHDA; CDR2 reads SQIVND (reference sequence). The ends lost 6 bases at V and 7 bases at J; junction bases unmatched: 12. The DNA of the CDR3 is TGTGCCAGTAGGCAGGGACAGCTCCTCTCGAACATTCAGTACTTC. It yields the protein CASRQGQLLSNIQYF.

The CDR3 DNA reads as TGTGCCAGCTCACTTGGACAGGGCAAACATTCCTACGAGCAGTACTTC. This translates into CASSLGQGKHSYEQYF. The V gene is TRBV18, the J gene TRBJ2-7, with 8 bases identical to TRBD1. Germline CDR1 reads KGHSH; CDR2 reads LQKENI. Trimming cost V 4 bases and J 1 base; bases outside gene matches: 9. This CDR3 comprises 16 residues.